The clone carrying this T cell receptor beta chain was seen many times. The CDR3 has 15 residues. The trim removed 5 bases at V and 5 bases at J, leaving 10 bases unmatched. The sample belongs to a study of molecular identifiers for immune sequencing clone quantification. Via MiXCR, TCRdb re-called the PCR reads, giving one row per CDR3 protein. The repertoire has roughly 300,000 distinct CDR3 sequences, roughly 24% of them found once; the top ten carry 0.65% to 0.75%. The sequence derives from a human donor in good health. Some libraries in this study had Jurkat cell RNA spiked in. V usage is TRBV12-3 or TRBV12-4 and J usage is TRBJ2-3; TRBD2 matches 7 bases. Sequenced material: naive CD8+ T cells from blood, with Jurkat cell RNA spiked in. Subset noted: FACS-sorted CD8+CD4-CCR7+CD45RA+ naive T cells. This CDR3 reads CASSQGLGPRDTQYF. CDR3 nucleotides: TGTGCCAGCAGTCAAGGACTAGGCCCTCGAGATACGCAGTATTTT.